The 9 T cell receptor beta chains listed next were all sequenced from one sample in a study of CD8 T cells in ankylosing spondylitis (dated by TCRdb to 2015 to 2018). Findings and caveats that apply to the study as a whole: A TCR beta motif of several highly homologous amino acid variants appeared characteristic of blood from ankylosing spondylitis patients.

Libraries were made using 5' RACE. TCRdb lists the instrument as Illumina HiSeq 2500. The public reads were reprocessed in TCRdb via fastp at Q25 and MiXCR, keeping in-frame beta chains. When rows share a CDR3 protein, they turn into one entry using the most common DNA and genes. In all, the sample holds roughly 450,000 distinct CDR3 sequences, and roughly 27% of those were seen once. The top ten hold about 0.89% of the sample. These receptors have no identified antigens. Material: blood, either unsorted or a sorted T cell fraction (not recorded which). The receptors shown here come from a male donor with ankylosing spondylitis.

Written as DNA, the CDR3 is TGTGCCACCAGCAGAGCCGGGACAGGGGTCCAAAGTTACGAGCAGTACTTC. This sequence encodes CATSRAGTGVQSYEQYF. The chain recombines TRBV15 with TRBJ2-7; 10 bases are shared with TRBD1. The CDR3 is 17 residues long. CDR1 LNHNV and CDR2 YYDKDF come from the germline V gene (reference sequence). J gave up 4 bases and V 1 base, and 10 bases lay outside the gene matches.

This chain connects TRBV18 to TRBJ2-3; D unresolved. Germline lookup yields CDR1 KGHSH and CDR2 LQKENI. Trimming left V 5 bases short and J 1 base short, with 10 bases between. CDR3 length: 14 residues. CDR3 region: CASSSSTRTDTQYF. Here the CDR3 DNA reads TGTGCCAGCTCATCGTCTACCCGCACAGATACGCAGTATTTT.

This clonotype was seen more than once but under ten times. This rearrangement joins TRBV9 to TRBJ1-1; no clear D. With 2 bases removed from V and 6 bases from J, the gap between germline ends came to 20 bases. Germline V lookup: CDR1 SGDLS, CDR2 YYNGEE. The CDR3 is 16 residues long. CDR3 sequence reads: CASSVQTGVLSAEAFF. The CDR3 region has the DNA TGTGCCAGCAGCGTTCAGACTGGAGTGCTGTCTGCTGAAGCTTTCTTT.

The rearrangement uses TRBV5-1 and TRBJ1-2; D gene uncertain. Germline V gene sequence: CDR1 SGHRS, CDR2 YFSETQ. V was shortened by 4 bases and J by 2 bases, with 12 bases between the two germline ends. CDR3 length: 14 residues. CDR3 amino acids: CASSPSDTNYGYTF. CDR3 in DNA: TGCGCCAGCAGCCCATCAGACACCAACTATGGCTACACCTTC.

V is TRBV20-1 and J is TRBJ1-5; no reliable D call. The CDR3 is made up of 15 amino acids. Trimming left V 5 bases short and J 1 base short, with 15 bases between. CDR1 is DFQATT, CDR2 SNEGSKA, per germline (reference sequence). CDR3 sequence reads: CSAQGTGVSNQPQHF. The CDR3 DNA reads as TGCAGTGCTCAAGGAACGGGAGTCAGCAATCAGCCCCAGCATTTT.

This clonotype came up a few times. This chain links TRBV7-6 with TRBJ2-1, with D possibly TRBD2 on 5 matching bases. The V end was cut by 5 bases, the J end by 2 bases, with 13 bases between. This CDR3 is 15 amino acids long. Per the germline V gene, CDR1 is SGHVS and CDR2 is FNYEAQ. The CDR3 protein is CASSGSGGPYNEQFF. The CDR3, as DNA: TGTGCCAGCAGCGGAAGCGGAGGACCCTACAATGAGCAGTTCTTC.

This clonotype was detected only once. The chain has TRBV7-9 and TRBJ2-3; D possibly uses TRBD1 or TRBD2 (5 bases each). V lost 2 bases, J lost 0 bases, and 9 bases lay in between. The CDR3 is 15 residues long. CDR1 and CDR2 from the germline V gene are SEHNR and FQNEAQ (reference sequence). The CDR3: CASSLRWGSTDTQYF. Here the CDR3 DNA reads TGTGCCAGCAGCTTAAGGTGGGGGAGCACAGATACGCAGTATTTT.

This clonotype was found once. The chain couples TRBV5-1 to TRBJ2-1; no firm D call. Germline V gives CDR1 SGHRS, CDR2 YFSETQ. V lost 5 bases and J 6 bases, leaving 12 bases between the germline ends. The CDR3 spans 13 residues. CDR3 in DNA: TGCGCCAGCAGGTTAGTGGGAAGCAATGAGCAGTTCTTC. It specifies CASRLVGSNEQFF.

This chain's CDR3 is CASSRTSNYGYTF. The DNA of the CDR3 is TGTGCCAGCAGTCGAACCTCTAACTATGGCTACACCTTC. This chain joins TRBV12-3 or TRBV12-4 and TRBJ1-2; D gene unclear. The CDR3 extends over 13 amino acids. Deletions cut 5 bases from V and 0 bases from J, with 7 bases between.